Sequencing of this T cell receptor beta chain was carried out in a study of shared clonotypes between healthy human individuals (TCRdb year 2020). For the wider study: A couple of women and a few men aged 18 to 49 years were included in the cohort. To estimate repertoire size and how much clonotypes are shared between individuals, the study performed deep sequencing of blood TCR repertoires from roughly five healthy adults. Between about 0.94 and 8.9 billion PBMCs per donor were obtained by leukapheresis. Different laboratories and diverse techniques were used to prepare libraries and sequence TCR repertoires, to increase sequencing depth and limit assay-specific biases. For each donor, three plates each were used for CD4 naive and CD4 memory, two plates were used for CD8 naive, and one plate was used for CD8 memory.

Concerning this clone itself: Its antigen specificity is not known. It has no much larger one-base neighbor in the sample; base qualities were not kept.

Donors were healthy HIV-negative adults with no recently reported acute infections or vaccinations. Every donor was a Caucasian adult residing in Nashville, Tennessee, USA. CD4+ T cells were enriched by magnetic negative selection, after which naive cells were positively selected on CD45RA and the negative fraction was taken as the memory subset. Blood was collected by leukapheresis, and PBMCs were isolated by Ficoll-Histopaque density gradient centrifugation and then cryopreserved in liquid nitrogen vapor phase. Purity and quantity of every magnetically sorted T cell population were checked by analytical flow cytometry. Genomic DNA was isolated from every sorted fraction and measured by UV absorbance on a Nanodrop 2000c. The research as a whole found: Estimated clonotype richness was generally larger for naive than for memory subsets. Sampling was restricted to blood, and TCR repertoires in tissue are likely to differ from TCR repertoires in blood. Pairwise subsampling indicated that sequencing depth was expected to affect the degree of clonotype sharing among donors. Compared with non-shared clonotypes, clonotypes shared by all four sorted-subset donors had higher generation probabilities. Sharing across a few donors was observed for around 5% of naive CD4, 3.5% of naive CD8, roughly 2.3% of memory CD4, and about 0.39% of memory CD8 clonotypes. Even with the large sequencing depth, rarefaction of the sorted-subset datasets indicated that sequencing was incomplete. The small number of donors limited the genetic and exposure-history diversity represented.

The germline V and J ends show losses of 5 bases and 8 bases respectively, and no gene match explains 12 bases of the junction. CDR1 is given as MDHEN and CDR2 as SYDVKM, both from the germline V gene. Spanning cysteine to phenylalanine, the CDR3 consists of 15 amino acids. This entry keeps only the CDR3 DNA: 45 bases, framed from base 1. Using the deep immunoSEQ assay, TCR CDR3 regions were amplified from genomic DNA by multiplex PCR. For each cell subset, the extracted genomic DNA was distributed evenly across all wells of several immunoSEQ 96-well plates, and each plate served as one replicate. Each replicate PCR for sorted subsets received roughly 0.2 ug genomic DNA, equal to roughly 33,000 T cell genomes. Purified libraries were measured with a Qubit 3.0 fluorometer, size-checked on a Bioanalyzer 2100, and measured again with the KAPA Library Quantification kit. Each immunoSEQ 96-well plate was sequenced on its own single-read 150-cycle Illumina NextSeq 550 flow cell. From the authors' description of their analysis: Because only junctional sequences without quality scores were contained in the immunoSEQ output, filtering matching that applied to full-length reads could not be performed. Sequences were annotated with PyIR, a Python wrapper for IgBLAST v1.9, and V/J genes and CDR3 were assigned using IMGT germline references. Any read was removed if the V/J assignment was weak (E-value above 1e-6), the CDR3 was missing, or the read contained stop codons, out-of-frame junctions, or ambiguous translated residues. V3J clonotypes were defined by identical inferred V gene, J gene, and CDR3 amino acid sequence. Percentage overlap between repertoires was calculated by dividing the number of shared unique clonotypes by the size of the smaller repertoire. RTK rarefaction, the Chao1 estimator, and Recon v2.1 estimates of unobserved clonotypes were used to assess repertoire richness. Generation probabilities for all TCRbeta clonotypes obtained by the gDNA method from several donors were computed using OLGA. In its TCRdb copy, this immuneACCESS table keeps in-frame sequences only and misses some clones. Where compared with another copy, unresolved V genes explain less than half of these, and the others have no known cause. The V and J calls and clone size were taken over from that table, and D and trimming were inferred from the DNA. The sample table records around 1.1 million clones; 60% to 80% of these occur just once. Of the sample, 0.85% to 1% falls within the top ten clones.

Sequencing input: memory CD4+ T cells from PBMCs. The cell subset or site label on this specimen signifies: CD45RA-negative fraction. The sequence links TRBV28 to TRBJ2-1; 7 nucleotides in the junction match TRBD2. The clonotype was recovered from a man between 18 and 35 years old in good health. Some clones in this sample may be carry-over from other donors' samples. CDR3 loop: CASSPGYAGEDEQFF. The sequenced DNA is TGTGCCAGCAGTCCCGGTTACGCGGGAGAAGATGAGCAGTTCTTC.